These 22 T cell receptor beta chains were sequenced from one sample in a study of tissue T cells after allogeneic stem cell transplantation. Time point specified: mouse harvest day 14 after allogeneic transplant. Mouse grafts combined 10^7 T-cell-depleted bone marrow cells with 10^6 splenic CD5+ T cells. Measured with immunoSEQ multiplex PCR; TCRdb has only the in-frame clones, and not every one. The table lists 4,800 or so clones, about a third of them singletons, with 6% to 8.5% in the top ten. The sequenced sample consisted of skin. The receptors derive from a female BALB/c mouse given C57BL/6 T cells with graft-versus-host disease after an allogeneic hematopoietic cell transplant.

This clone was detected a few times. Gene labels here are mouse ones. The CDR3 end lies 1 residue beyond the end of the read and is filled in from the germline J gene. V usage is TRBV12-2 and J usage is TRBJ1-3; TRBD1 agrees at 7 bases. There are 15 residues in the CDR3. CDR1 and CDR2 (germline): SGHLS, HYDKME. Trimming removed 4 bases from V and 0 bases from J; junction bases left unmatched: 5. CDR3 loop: CASSPTGTSGNTLYF. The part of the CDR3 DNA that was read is TGTGCCAGCTCACCGACAGGGACTTCTGGAAATACGCTCTAT.

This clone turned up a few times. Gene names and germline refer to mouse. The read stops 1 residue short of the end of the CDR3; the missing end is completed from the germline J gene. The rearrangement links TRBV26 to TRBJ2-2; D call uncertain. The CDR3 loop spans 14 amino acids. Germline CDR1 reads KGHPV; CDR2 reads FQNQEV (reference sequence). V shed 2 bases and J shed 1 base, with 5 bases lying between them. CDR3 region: CASSLNKNTGQLYF. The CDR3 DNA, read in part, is TGTGCCAGCAGTCTGAACAAAAACACCGGGCAGCTCTAC.

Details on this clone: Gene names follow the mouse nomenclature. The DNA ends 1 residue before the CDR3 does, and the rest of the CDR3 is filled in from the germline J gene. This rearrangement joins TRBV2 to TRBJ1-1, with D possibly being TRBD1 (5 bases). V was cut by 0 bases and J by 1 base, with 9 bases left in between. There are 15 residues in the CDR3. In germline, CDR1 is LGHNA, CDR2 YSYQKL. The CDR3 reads CASSQDGGVNTEVFF. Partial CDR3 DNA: TGTGCCAGCAGCCAAGACGGGGGGGTAAACACAGAAGTCTTC. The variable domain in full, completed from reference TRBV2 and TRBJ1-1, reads DPKIIQKPKYLVAVTGSEKILICEQYLGHNAMYWYRQSAKKPLEFMFSYSYQKLMDNQTASSRFQPQSSKKNHLDLQITALKPDDSATYFCASSQDGGVNTEVFFGKGTRLTVV.

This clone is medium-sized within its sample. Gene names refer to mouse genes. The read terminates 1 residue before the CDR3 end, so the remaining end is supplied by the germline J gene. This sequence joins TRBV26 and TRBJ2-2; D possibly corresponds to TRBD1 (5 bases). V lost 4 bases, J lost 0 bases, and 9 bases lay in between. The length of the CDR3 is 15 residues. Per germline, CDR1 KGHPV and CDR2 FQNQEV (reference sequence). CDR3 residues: CASSRRTSNTGQLYF. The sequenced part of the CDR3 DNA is TGTGCCAGCAGTCGGAGGACATCAAACACCGGGCAGCTCTAC.

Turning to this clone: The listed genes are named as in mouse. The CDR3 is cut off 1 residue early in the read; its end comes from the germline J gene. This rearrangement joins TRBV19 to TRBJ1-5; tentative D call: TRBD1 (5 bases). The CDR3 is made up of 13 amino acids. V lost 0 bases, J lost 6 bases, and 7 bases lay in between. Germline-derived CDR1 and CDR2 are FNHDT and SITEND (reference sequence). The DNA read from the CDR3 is TGTGCCAGCAGTATAGGGGGCATCCAGGCTCCGCTT. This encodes CASSIGGIQAPL. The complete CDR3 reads CASSIGGIQAPLF.

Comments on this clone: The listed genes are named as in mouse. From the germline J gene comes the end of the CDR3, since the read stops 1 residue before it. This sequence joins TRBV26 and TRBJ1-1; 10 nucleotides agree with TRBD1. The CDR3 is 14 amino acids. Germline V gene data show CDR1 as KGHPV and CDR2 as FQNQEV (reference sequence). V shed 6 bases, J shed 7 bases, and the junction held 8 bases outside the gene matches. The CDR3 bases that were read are TGTGCCAGCAGCCCCCGACAGGGGGCGGGAGAAGTCTTC. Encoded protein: CASSPRQGAGEVF. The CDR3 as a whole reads CASSPRQGAGEVFF.

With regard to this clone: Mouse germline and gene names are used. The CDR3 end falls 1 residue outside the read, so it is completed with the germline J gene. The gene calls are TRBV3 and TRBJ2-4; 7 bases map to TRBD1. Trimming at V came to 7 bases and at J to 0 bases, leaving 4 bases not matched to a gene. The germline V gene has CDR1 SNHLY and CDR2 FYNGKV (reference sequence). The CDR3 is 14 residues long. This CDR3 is CASTRTGSQNTLYF. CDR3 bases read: TGTGCCAGCACCAGGACAGGAAGTCAAAACACCTTGTAC.

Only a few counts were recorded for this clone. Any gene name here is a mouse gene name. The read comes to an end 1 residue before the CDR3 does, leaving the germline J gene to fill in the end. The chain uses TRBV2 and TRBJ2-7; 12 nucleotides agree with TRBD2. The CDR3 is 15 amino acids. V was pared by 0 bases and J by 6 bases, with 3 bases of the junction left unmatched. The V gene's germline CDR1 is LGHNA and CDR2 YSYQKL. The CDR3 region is CASSQEGTGGTEQYF. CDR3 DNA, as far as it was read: TGTGCCAGCAGCCAAGAGGGGACTGGGGGGACTGAACAGTAC.

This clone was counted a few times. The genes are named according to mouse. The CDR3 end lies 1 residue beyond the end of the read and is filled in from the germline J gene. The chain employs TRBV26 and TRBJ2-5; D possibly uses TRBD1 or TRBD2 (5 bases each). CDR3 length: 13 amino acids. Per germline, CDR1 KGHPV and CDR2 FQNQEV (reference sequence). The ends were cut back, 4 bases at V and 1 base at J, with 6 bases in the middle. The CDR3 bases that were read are TGTGCCAGCAGTCAGGGACACCAAGACACCCAGTAC. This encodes CASSQGHQDTQY. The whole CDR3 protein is CASSQGHQDTQYF.

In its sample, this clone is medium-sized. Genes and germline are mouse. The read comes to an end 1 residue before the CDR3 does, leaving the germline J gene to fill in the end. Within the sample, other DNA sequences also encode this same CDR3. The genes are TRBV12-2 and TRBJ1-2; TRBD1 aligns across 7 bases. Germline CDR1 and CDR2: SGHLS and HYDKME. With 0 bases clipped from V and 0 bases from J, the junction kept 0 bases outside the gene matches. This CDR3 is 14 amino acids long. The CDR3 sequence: CASSLGQANSDYTF. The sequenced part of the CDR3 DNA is TGTGCCAGCTCTCTCGGACAGGCAAACTCCGACTACACC.

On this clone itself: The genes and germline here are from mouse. This CDR3 reads CASSLGLGVYEQYF. Partial CDR3 DNA: TGTGCCAGCAGCCTGGGACTGGGGGTCTATGAACAGTAC. The gene calls are TRBV14 and TRBJ2-7, with TRBD2 matching over 11 bases. The CDR3 end is not reached by the read, which stops 1 residue before it; the germline J gene fills it in. CDR1 and CDR2 (germline): SGHDT, FRDEAV. V shed 5 bases, J shed 3 bases, and the junction held 4 bases outside the gene matches. CDR3 size: 14 residues.

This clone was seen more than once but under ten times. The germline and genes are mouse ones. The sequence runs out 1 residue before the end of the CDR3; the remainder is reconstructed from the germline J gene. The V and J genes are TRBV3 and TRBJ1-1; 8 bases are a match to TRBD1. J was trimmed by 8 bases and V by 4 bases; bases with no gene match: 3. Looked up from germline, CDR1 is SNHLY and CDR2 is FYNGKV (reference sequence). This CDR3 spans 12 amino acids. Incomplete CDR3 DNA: TGTGCCAGCAGCTCGCAGGGGGCGGAAGTCTTC. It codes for CASSSQGAEVF. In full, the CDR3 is CASSSQGAEVFF.

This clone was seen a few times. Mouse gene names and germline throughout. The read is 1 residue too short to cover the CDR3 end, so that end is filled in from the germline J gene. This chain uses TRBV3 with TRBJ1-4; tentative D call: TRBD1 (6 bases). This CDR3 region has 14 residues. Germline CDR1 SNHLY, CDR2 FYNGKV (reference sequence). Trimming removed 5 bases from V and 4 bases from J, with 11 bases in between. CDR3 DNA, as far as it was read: TGTGCCAGCAGCCGCGGGACAATCAACGAAAGATTATTT. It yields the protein CASSRGTINERLF. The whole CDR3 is CASSRGTINERLFF.

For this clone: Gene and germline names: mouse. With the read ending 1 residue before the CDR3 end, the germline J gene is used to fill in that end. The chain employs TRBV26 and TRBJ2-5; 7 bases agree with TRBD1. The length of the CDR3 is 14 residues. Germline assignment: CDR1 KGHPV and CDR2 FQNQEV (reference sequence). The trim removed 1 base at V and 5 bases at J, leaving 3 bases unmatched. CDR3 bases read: TGTGCCAGCAGTCTGTATACAGGGGCAGACACCCAGTAC. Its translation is CASSLYTGADTQY. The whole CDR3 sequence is CASSLYTGADTQYF.

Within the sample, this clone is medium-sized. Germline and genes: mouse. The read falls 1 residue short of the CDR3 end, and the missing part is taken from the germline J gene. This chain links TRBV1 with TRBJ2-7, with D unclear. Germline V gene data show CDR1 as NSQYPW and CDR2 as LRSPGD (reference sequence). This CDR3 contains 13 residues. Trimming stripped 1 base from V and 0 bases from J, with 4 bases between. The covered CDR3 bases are TGCACCTGCAGTGCAGGGGACTCCTATGAACAGTAC. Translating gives CTCSAGDSYEQY. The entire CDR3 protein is CTCSAGDSYEQYF.

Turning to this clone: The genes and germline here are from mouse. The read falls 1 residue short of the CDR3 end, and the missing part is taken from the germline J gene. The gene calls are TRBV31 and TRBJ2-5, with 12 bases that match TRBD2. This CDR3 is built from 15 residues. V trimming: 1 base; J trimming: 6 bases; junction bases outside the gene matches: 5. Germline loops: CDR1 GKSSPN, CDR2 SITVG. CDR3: CAWSQDWGGGDTQYF. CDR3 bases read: TGTGCCTGGAGTCAAGACTGGGGGGGCGGGGACACCCAGTAC.

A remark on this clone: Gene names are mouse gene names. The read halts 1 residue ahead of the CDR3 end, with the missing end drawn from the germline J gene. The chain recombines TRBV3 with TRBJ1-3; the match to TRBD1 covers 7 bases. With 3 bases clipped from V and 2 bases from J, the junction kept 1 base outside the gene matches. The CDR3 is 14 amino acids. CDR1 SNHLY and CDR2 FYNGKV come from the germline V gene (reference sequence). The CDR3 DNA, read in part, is TGTGCCAGCAGCTTCGACAGGGCTGGAAATACGCTCTAT. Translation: CASSFDRAGNTLY. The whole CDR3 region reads CASSFDRAGNTLYF.

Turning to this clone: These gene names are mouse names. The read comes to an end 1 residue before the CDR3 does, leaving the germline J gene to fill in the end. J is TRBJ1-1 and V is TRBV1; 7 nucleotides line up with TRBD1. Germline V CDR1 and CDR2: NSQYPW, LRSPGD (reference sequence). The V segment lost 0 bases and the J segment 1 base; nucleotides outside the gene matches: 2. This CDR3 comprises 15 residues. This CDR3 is CTCSADYRGNTEVFF. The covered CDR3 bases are TGCACCTGCAGTGCAGATTACAGGGGAAACACAGAAGTCTTC.

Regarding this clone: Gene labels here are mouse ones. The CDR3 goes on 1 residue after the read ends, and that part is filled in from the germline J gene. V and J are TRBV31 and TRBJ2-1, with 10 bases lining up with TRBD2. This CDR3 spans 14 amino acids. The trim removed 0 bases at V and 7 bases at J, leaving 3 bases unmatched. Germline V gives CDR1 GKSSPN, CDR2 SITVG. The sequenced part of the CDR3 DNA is TGTGCCTGGAGTCTAGACTGGGGGGTAGCTGAGCAGTTC. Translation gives CAWSLDWGVAEQF. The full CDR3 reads CAWSLDWGVAEQFF.

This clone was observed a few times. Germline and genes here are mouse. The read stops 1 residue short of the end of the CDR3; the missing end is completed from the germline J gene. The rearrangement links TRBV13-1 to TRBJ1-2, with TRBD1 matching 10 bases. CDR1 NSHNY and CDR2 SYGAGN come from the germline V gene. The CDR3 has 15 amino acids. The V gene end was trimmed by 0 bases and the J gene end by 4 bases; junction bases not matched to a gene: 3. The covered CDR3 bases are TGTGCCAGCAGTGATGCCGGGACAGGGGCCTCCGACTACACC. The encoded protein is CASSDAGTGASDYT. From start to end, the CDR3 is CASSDAGTGASDYTF.

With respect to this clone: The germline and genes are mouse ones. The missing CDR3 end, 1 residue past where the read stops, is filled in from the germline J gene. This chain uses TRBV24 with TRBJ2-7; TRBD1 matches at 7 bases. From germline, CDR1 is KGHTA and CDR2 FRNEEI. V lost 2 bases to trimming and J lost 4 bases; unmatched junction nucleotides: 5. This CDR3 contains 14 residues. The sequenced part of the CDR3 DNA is TGTGCCAGCAGTCTGGCACCGGGACAGTATGAACAGTAC. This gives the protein CASSLAPGQYEQY. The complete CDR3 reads CASSLAPGQYEQYF.

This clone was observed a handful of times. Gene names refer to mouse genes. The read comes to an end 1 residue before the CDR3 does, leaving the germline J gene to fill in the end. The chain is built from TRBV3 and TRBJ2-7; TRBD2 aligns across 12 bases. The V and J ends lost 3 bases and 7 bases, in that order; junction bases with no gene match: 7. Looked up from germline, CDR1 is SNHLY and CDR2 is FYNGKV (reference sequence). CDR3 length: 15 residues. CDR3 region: CASSFRTGGGREQYF. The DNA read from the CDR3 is TGTGCCAGCAGCTTCAGGACTGGGGGGGGGAGAGAACAGTAC.